This T cell receptor beta chain comes out of a study of siplizumab effects on memory and regulatory T cells. Using immunoSEQ multiplex PCR, the repertoire was profiled, and TCRdb retains in-frame clones only, with some absent. This sample has 100,000 to 120,000 clones, with 80% to 95% found just once. This clone was detected once. What it recognizes is unknown. Broader study findings: For siplizumab cultures, the suppressive function of their proliferating Tregs was not confirmed. The mapping of alloreactive clones to unstimulated subsets covered only a minor fraction of them. Alloreactive CD4+ clones that could be mapped were on average around 70% Treg-derived with siplizumab, against about 25% in controls.

This clonotype originated in a human donor in good health. Material: CD4+ T cells sorted from blood.

The CDR3 loop is CASSEGLNTEAFF. For the CDR3, the DNA is TGTGCCAGCAGTGAAGGGTTGAACACTGAAGCTTTCTTT. The chain combines TRBV2 with TRBJ1-1; D unclear. The CDR3 has 13 residues. V was trimmed by 1 base and J by 0 bases, leaving 3 bases between them. Germline CDR1 reads SNHLY; CDR2 reads FYNNEI.